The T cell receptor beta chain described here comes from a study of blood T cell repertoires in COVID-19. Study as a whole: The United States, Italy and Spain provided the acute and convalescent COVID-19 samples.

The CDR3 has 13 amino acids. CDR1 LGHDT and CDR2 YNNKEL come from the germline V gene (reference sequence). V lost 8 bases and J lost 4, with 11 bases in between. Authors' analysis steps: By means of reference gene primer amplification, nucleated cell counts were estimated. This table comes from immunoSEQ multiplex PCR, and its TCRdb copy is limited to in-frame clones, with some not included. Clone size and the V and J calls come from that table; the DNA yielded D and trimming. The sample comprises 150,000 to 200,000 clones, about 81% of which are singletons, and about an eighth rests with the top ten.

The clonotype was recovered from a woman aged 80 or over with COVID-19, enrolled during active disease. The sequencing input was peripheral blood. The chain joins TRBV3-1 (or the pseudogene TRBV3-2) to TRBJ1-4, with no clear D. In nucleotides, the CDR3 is TGTGCCAGCCTGCCGGTTAGTAATGAAAAACTGTTTTTT. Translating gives CASLPVSNEKLFF.